These T cell receptor beta chains were read from a single sample in a study of T-cell memory formation after mild COVID-19. TCRdb itself ran the 5' RACE reads through MiXCR, one entry per CDR3 protein. Altogether around 370,000 distinct CDR3 sequences are present, 21% being singletons, with the ten largest covering around 13%. Sequenced: PBMCs or a T cell subset sorted from them (not recorded which). The receptor set was obtained from an adult woman who had mild COVID-19 (a few samples of this study predate the infection). Cell type and time point are not known. Each CDR3 is given with its conserved first and last residue. The order of the fields is clone size, V gene, J gene, D gene, CDR3 DNA, CDR3 protein. D genes are given only for firm matches. Clone size is given for some rows only: seen once, a few or many times, or a class if the clone is expanded.

clone_size: .; v_call: TRBV9; j_call: TRBJ2-3; d_call: TRBD2; cdr3_nt: TGTGCCAGCAGCGTTCTGGCGGGAGCTCCAGATACGCAGTATTTT; cdr3_aa: CASSVLAGAPDTQYF
clone_size: .; v_call: TRBV6-5; j_call: TRBJ2-1; d_call: .; cdr3_nt: TGTGCCAGCAGTTACCAAAGCCCGGGTAGCTCCTACAATGAGCAGTTCTTC; cdr3_aa: CASSYQSPGSSYNEQFF
clone_size: few; v_call: TRBV15; j_call: TRBJ2-7; d_call: .; cdr3_nt: TGTGCCACCAGCACAGCTTTCTCCTACGAGCAGTACTTC; cdr3_aa: CATSTAFSYEQYF
clone_size: few; v_call: TRBV7-3; j_call: TRBJ2-5; d_call: .; cdr3_nt: TGTGCCAGCAGCTTGGGGCGGGATGAGACCCAGTACTTC; cdr3_aa: CASSLGRDETQYF
clone_size: few; v_call: TRBV3-1; j_call: TRBJ1-1; d_call: .; cdr3_nt: TGTGCCAGCAGCCAAGACGGCCGGCTGAACACTGAAGCTTTCTTT; cdr3_aa: CASSQDGRLNTEAFF
clone_size: .; v_call: TRBV5-4; j_call: TRBJ2-6; d_call: .; cdr3_nt: TGTGCCAGCAGCCCCTCCCAGATACTGAGCTCTGGGGCCAACGTCCTGACTTTC; cdr3_aa: CASSPSQILSSGANVLTF
clone_size: .; v_call: TRBV5-1; j_call: TRBJ2-2; d_call: TRBD1; cdr3_nt: TGCGCCAGCAGCTTGGAGACAGGGATTACCGGGGAGCTGTTTTTT; cdr3_aa: CASSLETGITGELFF
clone_size: .; v_call: TRBV7-9; j_call: TRBJ2-1; d_call: .; cdr3_nt: TGTGCCAGCAGCCCCCCTCCGGAGGGGCACAATGAGCAGTTCTTC; cdr3_aa: CASSPPPEGHNEQFF
clone_size: once; v_call: TRBV2; j_call: TRBJ2-5; d_call: TRBD1; cdr3_nt: TGTGCCAGCAGGAGGGAGGCAGGGGGCGTTTGGGAGACCCAGTACTTC; cdr3_aa: CASRREAGGVWETQYF
clone_size: few; v_call: TRBV7-2; j_call: TRBJ1-1; d_call: .; cdr3_nt: TGTGCCAGCAGCTTAGGGCCCGACCCTAACGCTGAAGCTTTCTTT; cdr3_aa: CASSLGPDPNAEAFF
clone_size: .; v_call: TRBV18; j_call: TRBJ1-2; d_call: TRBD1; cdr3_nt: TGTGCCAGCGCAGACTCCGGGACAGGGGGCGCGTTCTATGGCTACACCTTC; cdr3_aa: CASADSGTGGAFYGYTF
clone_size: few; v_call: TRBV4-3; j_call: TRBJ2-2; d_call: TRBD2; cdr3_nt: TGCGCCAGCAGTCGACTAGCGGGATACACCGGGGAGCTGTTTTTT; cdr3_aa: CASSRLAGYTGELFF
clone_size: few; v_call: TRBV7-2; j_call: TRBJ2-2; d_call: .; cdr3_nt: TGTGCCAGCAGCTTAGGCCCCGGAGGGGAGCTGTTTTTT; cdr3_aa: CASSLGPGGELFF
clone_size: .; v_call: TRBV5-1; j_call: TRBJ1-2; d_call: TRBD1; cdr3_nt: TGCGCCAGCAGCTTGTGGGACAGTACAAACTATGGCTACACCTTC; cdr3_aa: CASSLWDSTNYGYTF
clone_size: few; v_call: TRBV29-1; j_call: TRBJ2-1; d_call: TRBD1; cdr3_nt: TGCAGCGTTGATCAGGGGGCCGATTACAATGAGCAGTTCTTC; cdr3_aa: CSVDQGADYNEQFF
clone_size: .; v_call: TRBV5-1; j_call: TRBJ2-1; d_call: TRBD1; cdr3_nt: TGCGCCAGCAGCTTGGGGGACAGGTCGGATGAGCAGTTCTTC; cdr3_aa: CASSLGDRSDEQFF
clone_size: few; v_call: TRBV7-8; j_call: TRBJ1-1; d_call: TRBD1; cdr3_nt: TGTGCCAGCAGCTTAGCTCCCATGGACAGGGGGAAAGCTTTCTTT; cdr3_aa: CASSLAPMDRGKAFF
clone_size: many; v_call: TRBV4-2; j_call: TRBJ1-2; d_call: TRBD1; cdr3_nt: TGTGCCAGCAGCCAAGAATGGGCAGGGGGCCACTCCTATGGCTACACCTTC; cdr3_aa: CASSQEWAGGHSYGYTF
clone_size: .; v_call: TRBV11-3; j_call: TRBJ2-2; d_call: .; cdr3_nt: TGTGCCAGCACCTACAGAGGAGGGAACACCGGGGAGCTGTTTTTT; cdr3_aa: CASTYRGGNTGELFF
clone_size: many; v_call: TRBV7-2; j_call: TRBJ1-2; d_call: .; cdr3_nt: TGTGCCACCCAAGGGACTAACTATGGCTACACCTTC; cdr3_aa: CATQGTNYGYTF
clone_size: few; v_call: TRBV11-2; j_call: TRBJ1-2; d_call: TRBD1; cdr3_nt: TGTGCCAGCAGCTTCGGACAGGGAGTCAACTATGGCTACACCTTC; cdr3_aa: CASSFGQGVNYGYTF
clone_size: .; v_call: TRBV12-3/TRBV12-4; j_call: TRBJ1-4; d_call: .; cdr3_nt: TGTGCCAGCAGTTTACAGCGGCCAACGAATGAAAAACTGTTTTTT; cdr3_aa: CASSLQRPTNEKLFF
clone_size: few; v_call: TRBV18; j_call: TRBJ2-7; d_call: .; cdr3_nt: TGTGCCAGCTCACTGTGGTCAGGGTACGAGCAGTACTTC; cdr3_aa: CASSLWSGYEQYF
clone_size: .; v_call: TRBV12-3/TRBV12-4; j_call: TRBJ1-1; d_call: TRBD1; cdr3_nt: TGTGCCAGCAGACCGGGACAGTATAACACTGAAGCTTTCTTT; cdr3_aa: CASRPGQYNTEAFF
clone_size: .; v_call: TRBV12-3/TRBV12-4; j_call: TRBJ2-7; d_call: .; cdr3_nt: TGTGCCAGCAGTTTGGGGCCTGGAAGGGCGTACTTC; cdr3_aa: CASSLGPGRAYF
clone_size: .; v_call: TRBV7-9; j_call: TRBJ2-2; d_call: .; cdr3_nt: TGTGCCAGCAGCTTATCCCCCACCGGGGAGCTGTTTTTT; cdr3_aa: CASSLSPTGELFF
clone_size: few; v_call: TRBV6-6; j_call: TRBJ2-7; d_call: .; cdr3_nt: TGTGCCAGCAGTTACGCCCAGGGACCACGCTCCTACGAGCAGTACTTC; cdr3_aa: CASSYAQGPRSYEQYF
clone_size: .; v_call: TRBV4-2; j_call: TRBJ2-3; d_call: .; cdr3_nt: TGTGCCAGCAGCCAAGGGGTCCTTAGGAGAGAGGATACGCAGTATTTT; cdr3_aa: CASSQGVLRREDTQYF
clone_size: .; v_call: TRBV27; j_call: TRBJ2-7; d_call: TRBD1; cdr3_nt: TGTGCCAGCAGGCCCCGGGACAGAACCTACGAGCAGTACTTC; cdr3_aa: CASRPRDRTYEQYF
clone_size: .; v_call: TRBV7-8; j_call: TRBJ2-1; d_call: .; cdr3_nt: TGTGCCAGCAGCCCCCCCGGGGTCTCCTACAATGAGCAGTTCTTC; cdr3_aa: CASSPPGVSYNEQFF
clone_size: many; v_call: TRBV7-9; j_call: TRBJ2-5; d_call: .; cdr3_nt: TGTGCCAGCAGCCACGGAGAGACCCAGTACTTC; cdr3_aa: CASSHGETQYF
clone_size: .; v_call: TRBV5-1; j_call: TRBJ2-5; d_call: .; cdr3_nt: TGCGCCAGCAGCTTAGGAAGACAGCAAGAGACCCAGTACTTC; cdr3_aa: CASSLGRQQETQYF
clone_size: many; v_call: TRBV7-9; j_call: TRBJ1-4; d_call: TRBD1; cdr3_nt: TGTGCCAGCAGCCCGGAGGGACAGTGGGATGAAAAACTGTTTTTT; cdr3_aa: CASSPEGQWDEKLFF
clone_size: .; v_call: TRBV7-2; j_call: TRBJ1-5; d_call: TRBD1; cdr3_nt: TGTGCCAGCAGCTTAGTTACAGGGGGCAATCAGCCCCAGCATTTT; cdr3_aa: CASSLVTGGNQPQHF
clone_size: many; v_call: TRBV7-7; j_call: TRBJ2-7; d_call: .; cdr3_nt: TGTGCCAGCAGCTTAGATCCCGGATCCTACGAGCAGTACTTC; cdr3_aa: CASSLDPGSYEQYF
clone_size: .; v_call: TRBV15; j_call: TRBJ2-1; d_call: .; cdr3_nt: TGTGCCACCAGCAGAGATCTATCAGGTGGCAATGAGCAGTTCTTC; cdr3_aa: CATSRDLSGGNEQFF
clone_size: few; v_call: TRBV29-1; j_call: TRBJ1-1; d_call: TRBD1; cdr3_nt: TGCAGCGTTTATACCGGGACAGGGAACACTGAAGCTTTCTTT; cdr3_aa: CSVYTGTGNTEAFF